This TCR beta chain appears in the sequencing data of a study of early T cells in non-severe SARS-CoV-2 infection. Study context: Sequencing used unsorted whole-blood bulk RNA, so chains lack pairing. Regarding the study as a whole: In VDJdb matching, anti-spike CD8 responses were favored while private and CD4 specificities went missing.

Trimming shortened V by 5 bases and J by 7 bases, and 20 bases separated the two germline ends. This CDR3 comprises 14 residues. From germline, CDR1 is DFQATT and CDR2 SNEGSKA (reference sequence). This clonotype showed up many times. Its matching antigen is unknown. The TCR library protocol attached unique molecular identifiers to the individual cDNA molecules. TCRdb reprocessed the 5' RACE reads via MiXCR and lists one record per CDR3 protein. The table includes tens of thousands of distinct CDR3 sequences, 9.5% to 12% detected once. Specimen: whole blood, collected at baseline. V is TRBV20-1 and J is TRBJ2-5; perhaps TRBD2 as D (5 bases). This TCR came from an adult who was a healthcare worker with PCR-confirmed SARS-CoV-2 infection or an uninfected control (not recorded which). As DNA, the CDR3 is TGCAGTGCTTCTACCTCCGACTCCCGGGGGACCCAGTACTTC. The encoded protein is CSASTSDSRGTQYF.